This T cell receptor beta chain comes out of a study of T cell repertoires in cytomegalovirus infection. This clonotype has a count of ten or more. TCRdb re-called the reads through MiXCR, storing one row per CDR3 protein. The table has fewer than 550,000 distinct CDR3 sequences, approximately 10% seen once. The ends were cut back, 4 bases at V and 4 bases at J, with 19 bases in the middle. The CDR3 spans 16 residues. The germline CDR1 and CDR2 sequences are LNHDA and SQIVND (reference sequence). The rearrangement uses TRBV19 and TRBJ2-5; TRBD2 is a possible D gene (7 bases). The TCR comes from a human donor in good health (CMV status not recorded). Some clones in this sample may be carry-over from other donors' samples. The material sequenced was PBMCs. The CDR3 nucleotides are TGTGCCAGTAGTACTTTTTGGGGGGGCGATCGAGAGACCCAGTACTTC. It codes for CASSTFWGGDRETQYF.